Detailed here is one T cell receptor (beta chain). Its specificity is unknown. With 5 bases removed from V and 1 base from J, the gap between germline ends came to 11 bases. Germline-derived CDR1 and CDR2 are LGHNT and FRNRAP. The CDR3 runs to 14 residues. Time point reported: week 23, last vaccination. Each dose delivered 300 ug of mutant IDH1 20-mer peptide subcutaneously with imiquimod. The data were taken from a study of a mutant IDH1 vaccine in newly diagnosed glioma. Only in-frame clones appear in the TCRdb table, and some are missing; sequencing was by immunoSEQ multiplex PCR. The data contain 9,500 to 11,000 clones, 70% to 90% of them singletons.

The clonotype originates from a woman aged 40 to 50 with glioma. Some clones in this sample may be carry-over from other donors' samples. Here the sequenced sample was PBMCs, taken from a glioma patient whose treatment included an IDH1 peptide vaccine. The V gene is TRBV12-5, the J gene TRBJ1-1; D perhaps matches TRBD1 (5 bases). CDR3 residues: CASGHATGNTEAFF. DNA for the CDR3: TGTGCTAGTGGTCATGCAACAGGGAACACTGAAGCTTTCTTT.